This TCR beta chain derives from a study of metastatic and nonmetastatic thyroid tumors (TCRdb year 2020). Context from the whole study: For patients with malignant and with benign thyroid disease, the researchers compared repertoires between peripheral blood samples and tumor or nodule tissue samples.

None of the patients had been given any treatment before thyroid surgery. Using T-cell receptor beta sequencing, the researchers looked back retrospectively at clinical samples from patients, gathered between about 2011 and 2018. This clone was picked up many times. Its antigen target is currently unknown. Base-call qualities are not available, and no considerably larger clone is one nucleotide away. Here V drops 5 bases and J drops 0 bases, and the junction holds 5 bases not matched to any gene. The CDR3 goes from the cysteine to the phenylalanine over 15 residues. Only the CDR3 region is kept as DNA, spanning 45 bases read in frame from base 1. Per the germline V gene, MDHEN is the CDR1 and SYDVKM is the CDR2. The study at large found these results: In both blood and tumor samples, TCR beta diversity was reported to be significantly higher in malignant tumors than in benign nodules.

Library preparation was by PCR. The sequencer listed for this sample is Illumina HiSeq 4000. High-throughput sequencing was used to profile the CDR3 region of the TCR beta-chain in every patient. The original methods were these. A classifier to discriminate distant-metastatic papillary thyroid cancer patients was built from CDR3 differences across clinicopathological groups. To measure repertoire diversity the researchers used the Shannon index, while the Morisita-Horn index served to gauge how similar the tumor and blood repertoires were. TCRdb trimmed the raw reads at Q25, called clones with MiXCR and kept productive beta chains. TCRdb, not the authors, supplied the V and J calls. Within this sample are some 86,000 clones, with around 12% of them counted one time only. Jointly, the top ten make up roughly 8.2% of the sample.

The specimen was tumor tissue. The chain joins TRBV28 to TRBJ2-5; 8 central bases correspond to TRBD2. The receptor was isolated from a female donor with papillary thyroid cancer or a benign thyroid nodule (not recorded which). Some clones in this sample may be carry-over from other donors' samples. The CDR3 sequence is CASSTLGGDQETQYF. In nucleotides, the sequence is TGTGCCAGCAGTACTCTCGGGGGGGACCAAGAGACCCAGTACTTC.